This T cell receptor (beta chain) was sequenced in a study of radiation and T cells in renal cell carcinoma. Study outcomes and limitations: In blood, top tumor clones expanded by 2 weeks, shrinking by 4.

As to time point: blood 4 weeks post-SBRT, at nephrectomy. Treatment of the sample: 15 Gy SBRT to primary tumor, nephrectomy 4 weeks later. Nephrectomy followed 15 Gy stereotactic body radiation by 4 weeks. This renal cell carcinoma was of the clear cell type. Repertoires were generated with immunoSEQ multiplex PCR, while TCRdb's copy carries only in-frame clones and drops some. Of around 170,000 clones listed, less than 90% are singletons. A note on this clone: Its specificity is not known.

The sequencing used blood, collected from a patient whose treatment included radiotherapy and nephrectomy. The sequence derives from a woman aged 50 to 60 with renal cell carcinoma.

The CDR3 is CASMSGPAGGSTDTQYF. The CDR3, as DNA: TGCGCCAGCATGTCGGGACCAGCGGGGGGAAGCACAGATACGCAGTATTTT. This chain links TRBV5-1 with TRBJ2-3, with TRBD2 identical over 9 bases. Trimming cost V 6 bases and J 0 bases; bases outside gene matches: 11. CDR1 is SGHRS and CDR2 is YFSETQ in the germline V gene. The CDR3 is 17 residues long.